This is a list of T cell receptor beta chains from one sample in a study of blood T cell repertoires in COVID-19. TCRdb's copy holds only in-frame clones and misses some; the assay was immunoSEQ multiplex PCR. The data hold 200,000 to 300,000 clones, with about 84% observed a single time. Source material: peripheral blood. These receptors all stem from a man of 80 years or more with acute or convalescent COVID-19. Both conserved end residues are part of each CDR3. A D gene is named only where the DNA matches it firmly. The size field is filled for only some rows; it gives once, few, many or a size class.

j_call clone_size d_call v_call cdr3_nt cdr3_aa
TRBJ2-3 many - TRBV9 TGTGCCAGCAGCGTAGGTGCCGGGAGCGGCACAGATACGCAGTATTTT CASSVGAGSGTDTQYF
TRBJ2-5 - - TRBV10-3 TGTGCCATCAGTGATCCTTTTAGAACAGGGCAAGAGACCCAGTACTTC CAISDPFRTGQETQYF
TRBJ2-3 - TRBD2 TRBV3-1/TRBV3-2 TGTGCCAGCAGCCAAGTAGGGGCGGGAGGGCCGTCAGATACGCAGTATTTT CASSQVGAGGPSDTQYF
TRBJ2-6 - - TRBV19 TGTGCCAGTAGTAGAGGATCTGGGGCCAACGTCCTGACTTTC CASSRGSGANVLTF
TRBJ2-7 - TRBD1 TRBV7-2 TGTGCCAGCAGCTCCGAGGGAGGACAGGGCTACGAGCAGTACTTC CASSSEGGQGYEQYF
TRBJ2-3 - - TRBV4-1 TGCGCCAGCAGCCAAGATCTAGGAGCCTTAGCCGGTAGTACGCAGTATTTT CASSQDLGALAGSTQYF
TRBJ2-3 - - TRBV7-3 TGTGCCAGCAGCTTCCCGGGTTTAGATACGCAGTATTTT CASSFPGLDTQYF
TRBJ2-4 - - TRBV18 TGTGCCAGCTCACCAAAGAGAATTGGGCTAGCCAAAAACATTCAGTACTTC CASSPKRIGLAKNIQYF
TRBJ2-1 - - TRBV28 TGTGCCAGCAGTTTAACCCGACCGGGCAATGAGCAGTTCTTC CASSLTRPGNEQFF
TRBJ1-6 - TRBD1 TRBV11-2 TGTGCCAGCAGCTCGGCCGGGACAGACGATTGGTATTCACCCCTCCACTTT CASSSAGTDDWYSPLHF
TRBJ1-5 - - TRBV2 TGTGCCAGCAAAGGGGATTATAGCAATCAGCCCCAGCATTTT CASKGDYSNQPQHF
TRBJ2-1 - TRBD2 TRBV27 TGTGCCAGCAGTCCGATCCTAGCGGCGTCCTACAATGAGCAGTTCTTC CASSPILAASYNEQFF
TRBJ2-5 - - TRBV5-5 TGTGCCAGCAGCTGGAGGGCAGCCAGCCAAGAGACCCAGTACTTC CASSWRAASQETQYF
TRBJ1-5 once - TRBV20-1 TGCAGTGCTAGTCTGGAGTATAGCAATCAGCCCCAGCATTTT CSASLEYSNQPQHF
TRBJ2-7 - - TRBV11-2 TGTGCCAGCAGCTTAGGACCAGGAACCTCCTACGAGCAGTACTTC CASSLGPGTSYEQYF
TRBJ1-2 few - TRBV5-1 TGCGCCAGCAGCTTGGCGACTTTTGAATATGGCTACACCTTC CASSLATFEYGYTF
TRBJ2-7 - TRBD1 TRBV28 TGTGCCAGCAGCTCCTCAGGGGGCCCCTCTTACGAGCAGTACTTC CASSSSGGPSYEQYF
TRBJ1-1 - - TRBV19 TGTGCCAGTAGTTCACACCGGGGTACTGAAGCTTTCTTT CASSSHRGTEAFF
TRBJ1-2 - - TRBV6-5 TGTGCCAGCAGTTATCAGGCAGGGGTGGATGGCTACACCTTC CASSYQAGVDGYTF
TRBJ2-3 few TRBD2 TRBV5-1 TGCGCCAGCAGCTTGGCCCTAGCGGGGCCGGCAATGGATACGCAGTATTTT CASSLALAGPAMDTQYF
TRBJ2-2 - TRBD2 TRBV11-3 TGTGCCAGCAGCTTAGAGGGACTAGGGACCGGGGAGCTGTTTTTT CASSLEGLGTGELFF
TRBJ1-1 few - TRBV6-5 TGTGCCAGCAACGGGGGGCTGAACACTGAAGCTTTCTTT CASNGGLNTEAFF
TRBJ2-7 - - TRBV29-1 TGCAGCGTCACCGGGGTCTCCTACGAGCAGTACTTC CSVTGVSYEQYF
TRBJ2-1 - TRBD2 TRBV4-1 TGCGCCAGCAGCCAAGATGGACTAGCGGGGGTTTTAAATGAGCAGTTCTTC CASSQDGLAGVLNEQFF
TRBJ1-4 - TRBD1 TRBV28 TGTGCCAGCCGGACAGGCCTAAATGAAAAACTGTTTTTT CASRTGLNEKLFF
TRBJ1-1 - - TRBV19 TGTGCCAGTACCCTGGGAGGGGCAAAGAACACTGAAGCTTTCTTT CASTLGGAKNTEAFF
TRBJ1-3 - - TRBV4-2 TGTGCCAGCCAGCCAAAATCAGAGGCTGGGAACACCATATATTTT CASQPKSEAGNTIYF
TRBJ1-6 few - TRBV2 TGTGCCAGCCGAGGACAGCCTAATTCACCCCTCCACTTT CASRGQPNSPLHF
TRBJ2-1 - TRBD2 TRBV3-1/TRBV3-2 TGTGCCAGCAGCCAAGGCGTAGCGGGGGGGAGGTACAATGAGCAGTTCTTC CASSQGVAGGRYNEQFF
TRBJ2-7 few - TRBV5-1 TGCGCCAGCAGCTTGGACCCGGGGGTGCAGTACGAGCAGTACTTC CASSLDPGVQYEQYF
TRBJ1-6 - - TRBV28 TGTGCCAGCAGAACAGGGATTTCCTATAATTCACCCCTCCACTTT CASRTGISYNSPLHF
TRBJ1-1 once - TRBV20-1 TGCAGTGCTGGGGGGGTAAGGGCTTTCTTT CSAGGVRAFF
TRBJ1-2 - - TRBV28 TGTGCCAGCAGTCAGGCCCAGTATGGCTACACCTTC CASSQAQYGYTF
TRBJ1-1 - - TRBV9 TGTGCCAGCAGCACCTCCTGGGCCCAGAACACTGAAGCTTTCTTT CASSTSWAQNTEAFF
TRBJ1-1 - - TRBV27 TGTGCCAGCAAGTTTACCGAACAGAACACTGAAGCTTTCTTT CASKFTEQNTEAFF
TRBJ1-6 - - TRBV6-5 TGTGCCAGCAGTTACCAGAGGGCCGATAATAATTCACCCCTCCACTTT CASSYQRADNNSPLHF
TRBJ2-1 - TRBD2 TRBV5-1 TGCGCCAGCAGCTTGGCCGTGGGTAGCGGGAGGTTCCATGAGCAGTTCTTC CASSLAVGSGRFHEQFF
TRBJ1-2 - TRBD1 TRBV2 TGTGCCAGCAGCCTACAGGGGACCCAGGGGGGTGGCTACACCTTC CASSLQGTQGGGYTF
TRBJ2-1 - - TRBV15 TGTGCCACCAGCAGAGAGAGCGGAGGGACGGGCAATGAGCAGTTCTTC CATSRESGGTGNEQFF
TRBJ1-4 few TRBD1 TRBV19 TGTGCCAGTAGTAACACAATCCCCGGGACAGGGGGCTTCGAGGGTGAAAAACTGTTTTTT CASSNTIPGTGGFEGEKLFF
TRBJ2-1 - TRBD2 TRBV7-6 TGTGCCAGCAGCACCGGACTAGCGGGGAATCGCGATGAGCAGTTCTTC CASSTGLAGNRDEQFF
TRBJ1-5 - - TRBV19 TGTGCCAGTAGTATAGTGGGAGAGGGAGTGGCCCAGCATTTT CASSIVGEGVAQHF
TRBJ2-3 - TRBD1 TRBV10-3 TGTGCCATCAGAGAGGGGACAGGGGCAGATACGCAGTATTTT CAIREGTGADTQYF
TRBJ1-5 - - TRBV7-6 TGTGCCAGCAGCCCGGGGCGGGGAAGCAATCAGCCCCAGCATTTT CASSPGRGSNQPQHF
TRBJ1-1 - - TRBV6-5 TGTGCCAGCACAACAGGGACCACTGAAGCTTTCTTT CASTTGTTEAFF
TRBJ2-1 once - TRBV3-1/TRBV3-2 TGTGCCAGCAGCCAGGCCCTAGTGAGAAATGAGCAGTTCTTC CASSQALVRNEQFF
TRBJ1-1 - - TRBV29-1 TGCAGCGTTCTACGAAACACTGAAGCTTTCTTT CSVLRNTEAFF
TRBJ2-1 - - TRBV3-1/TRBV3-2 TGTGCCAGCAGCGGCCCTTGGGAGCAGTTCTTC CASSGPWEQFF
TRBJ2-7 once TRBD1 TRBV19 TGTGCCAGTAGCCCGGGACAGGGGAGCTCCTACGAGCAGTACTTC CASSPGQGSSYEQYF
TRBJ2-7 - - TRBV3-1/TRBV3-2 TGTGCCAGCAGCCAAGGAGAGCTTCGGGGAGGCGAGCAGTACTTC CASSQGELRGGEQYF
TRBJ2-1 - TRBD1 TRBV11-3 TGTGCCAGCAGCTTAAGTGCCAGTGGCCATGCAGGGGGCCCTTACAATGAGCAGTTCTTC CASSLSASGHAGGPYNEQFF
TRBJ1-5 - - TRBV19 TGTGCCAGTAGTATTCTAGGGGTCGCCAACAATCAGCCCCAGCATTTT CASSILGVANNQPQHF